Presented here are 6 T cell receptor beta chains from one specimen sequenced in a study of shared clonotypes between healthy human individuals. Produced via immunoSEQ multiplex PCR; TCRdb's table is partial and in-frame only. The data hold 980,000 or so clones, with 76% observed a single time. The sequencing sample was made of memory CD4+ T cells sorted from blood. Subset meaning: CD45RA-negative fraction. The receptors come from a man younger than 35 in good health.

The CDR3 DNA follows: TGTGCCAGCAGTTTTCAGCCCCAGCATTTT. Amino acids: CASSFQPQHF. The rearrangement links TRBV28 to TRBJ1-5; D is undetermined. The CDR3 has 10 residues. Looked up from germline, CDR1 is MDHEN and CDR2 is SYDVKM. V lost 3 bases and J lost 6, with 0 bases in between.

On this clone itself: The sample holds other DNA sequences that translate to the same CDR3. The chain employs TRBV7-8 and TRBJ2-3; 13 bases agree with TRBD2. The CDR3 loop spans 16 amino acids. J lost 6 bases, V lost 4 bases, and 7 bases had no gene match. Germline V gene lookup returns CDR1 SGHVS and CDR2 FQNEAQ. Written as DNA, the CDR3 is TGTGCCAGCAGCTCGCGGACTAGCGGGAGCGCGGATACGCAGTATTTT. Translated: CASSSRTSGSADTQYF.

The V gene is TRBV9, the J gene TRBJ2-7; possibly TRBD2 for D (6 bases). CDR1 and CDR2 from the germline V gene are SGDLS and YYNGEE. This CDR3 contains 14 residues. V lost 4 bases to trimming and J lost 4 bases, with 15 bases between them. The CDR3 sequence is CASSPGDVGYEQYF. For the CDR3, the DNA is TGTGCCAGCAGCCCGGGGGACGTCGGATACGAGCAGTACTTC.

The gene calls are TRBV9 and TRBJ2-2, with 7 nucleotides matching TRBD1. CDR1 is SGDLS and CDR2 is YYNGEE in the germline V gene. Losses at the gene ends were 6 bases for V and 1 base for J; bases not matched to a gene: 6. The CDR3 sequence is 15 residues long. CDR3 nucleotides: TGTGCCAGCAACAGGGGTACCCAGAACACCGGGGAGCTGTTTTTT. Encoded protein: CASNRGTQNTGELFF.

CDR3 loop: CASNLYNEQFF. CDR3 DNA sequence: TGTGCCAGCAACCTATACAATGAGCAGTTCTTC. The gene calls are TRBV7-9 and TRBJ2-1; D gene ambiguous. V lost 7 bases, J lost 4 bases, and 5 bases lay in between. The CDR3 runs to 11 residues. Germline CDR1 reads SEHNR; CDR2 reads FQNEAQ (reference sequence).

The chain recombines TRBV18 with TRBJ1-5, with 9 bases aligning to TRBD1. J lost 5 bases, V lost 5 bases, and 7 bases had no gene match. This CDR3 is 15 amino acids long. The germline V gene encodes CDR1 KGHSH and CDR2 LQKENI. CDR3 region: CASSENRGQDQPQHF. The CDR3 bases are TGTGCCAGCTCAGAAAACAGGGGGCAGGATCAGCCCCAGCATTTT.